Listed below are T cell receptor beta chains from one sample, sequenced in a study of cytomegalovirus exposure and HLA in healthy donors. Some clones are missing from TCRdb's copy, which holds only in-frame ones; the method was immunoSEQ multiplex PCR. The repertoire includes about 180,000 clones, almost 80% of them detected once, and approximately 6% sits in the top ten. The sequenced sample consisted of PBMCs. These TCRs come from a middle-aged man in good health and CMV-seropositive. Both conserved end residues are part of each CDR3. The D gene is left open where the match is weak. Not every row has a clone size; where given, it reads once, few, many or a size class.

j_call clone_size d_call cdr3_length v_call cdr3_aa cdr3_nt
TRBJ1-5 NA TRBD1 14 TRBV18 CASSPGQGGQPQHF TGTGCCAGCTCACCGGGACAGGGCGGTCAGCCCCAGCATTTT
TRBJ2-7 NA TRBD2 15 TRBV15 CATSRDLAGAYEQYF TGTGCCACCAGCAGAGATCTAGCGGGAGCCTACGAGCAGTACTTC
TRBJ2-3 once TRBD2 16 TRBV7-3 CASSLAGRSGSDTQYF TGTGCCAGCAGCTTAGCCGGGAGGAGCGGGTCAGATACGCAGTATTTT
TRBJ2-1 few TRBD1 16 TRBV4-1 CASSQLRTGAYNEQFF TGCGCCAGCAGCCAATTGAGGACAGGAGCCTACAATGAGCAGTTCTTC
TRBJ2-7 few NA 14 TRBV6-5 CASSALSESYEQYF TGTGCCAGCAGCGCCCTTTCTGAGTCCTACGAGCAGTACTTC
TRBJ2-7 NA TRBD1 15 TRBV19 CASSMAGGATYEQYF TGTGCCAGTAGTATGGCAGGGGGCGCGACCTACGAGCAGTACTTC
TRBJ1-2 NA TRBD1 15 TRBV6-1 CASSEAGTGGYGYTF TGTGCCAGCAGTGAAGCCGGGACAGGGGGCTATGGCTACACCTTC
TRBJ2-3 NA TRBD2 17 TRBV5-1 CASSSIAGGPSTDTQYF TGCGCCAGCAGTTCGATAGCGGGAGGGCCGAGCACAGATACGCAGTATTTT
TRBJ2-7 few NA 14 TRBV7-2 CASSFAGTSEEQYF TGTGCCAGCAGCTTCGCGGGGACTTCAGAAGAGCAGTACTTC
TRBJ2-2 NA NA 11 TRBV27 CASSWHGELFF TGTGCCAGCAGTTGGCACGGGGAGCTGTTTTTT
TRBJ2-4 NA TRBD1 13 TRBV30 CALNGPRGDSQYF TGTGCTCTCAACGGACCTAGAGGGGACAGTCAGTACTTC
TRBJ2-5 few NA 14 TRBV9 CASSVGTFQETQYF TGTGCCAGCAGCGTAGGGACTTTCCAAGAGACCCAGTACTTC
TRBJ2-3 NA NA 15 TRBV5-4 CASSNPSDFFVTQYF TGTGCCAGCAGCAACCCTAGCGATTTTTTTGTTACGCAGTATTTT
TRBJ2-3 NA TRBD2 16 TRBV7-2 CASTRRGGRPGNTQYF TGTGCCAGCACCCGGCGCGGCGGGAGGCCCGGGAATACGCAGTATTTT
TRBJ2-3 once NA 13 TRBV7-6 CASSLNLEDTQYF TGTGCCAGCAGCCTTAACTTGGAGGATACGCAGTATTTT
TRBJ2-3 few TRBD1 17 TRBV28 CASSPQLTGMSADTQYF TGTGCCAGCAGCCCACAACTGACAGGGATGAGTGCGGATACGCAGTATTTT
TRBJ2-7 NA TRBD1 13 TRBV6-1 CASRLTGSYEQYF TGTGCCAGCAGATTGACAGGGTCCTACGAGCAGTACTTC
TRBJ2-5 NA TRBD2 15 TRBV11-2 CASSLSTSGALEQYF TGTGCCAGCAGCTTATCGACTAGCGGTGCCCTTGAGCAGTACTTC
TRBJ2-7 NA TRBD2 16 TRBV2 CASSEALAGVSYEQYF TGTGCCAGCAGTGAAGCGCTAGCGGGGGTCTCCTACGAGCAGTACTTC
TRBJ2-7 few NA 12 TRBV7-8 CASRKTVYEQYF TGTGCCAGCAGAAAGACTGTCTACGAGCAGTACTTC
TRBJ2-2 NA TRBD2 14 TRBV5-1 CASSRGGSTGELFF TGCGCCAGCAGCCGGGGGGGGAGCACCGGGGAGCTGTTTTTT
TRBJ2-1 NA NA 16 TRBV7-3 CASSFQGGTTYNEQFF TGTGCCAGCAGCTTCCAGGGCGGAACCACCTACAATGAGCAGTTCTTC
TRBJ2-5 NA NA 13 TRBV29-1 CSVASVYLGTQYF TGCAGCGTTGCATCGGTCTACCTAGGGACCCAGTACTTC
TRBJ1-2 few TRBD1 15 TRBV6-5 CASSYDERDRDGYTF TGTGCCAGCAGTTACGACGAGAGGGACAGGGATGGCTACACCTTC
TRBJ2-3 NA TRBD2 15 TRBV5-1 CASSLAGGHTDTQYF TGCGCCAGCAGCCTAGCGGGAGGACACACAGATACGCAGTATTTT
TRBJ1-5 NA TRBD1 15 TRBV30 CAWSLGTGLYQPQHF TGTGCCTGGAGCCTTGGGACAGGGTTATATCAGCCCCAGCATTTT
TRBJ2-7 once TRBD2 15 TRBV11-1 CASSAIRGSAYEQYF TGTGCCAGCAGCGCGATTCGCGGGAGCGCCTACGAGCAGTACTTC
TRBJ2-2 NA NA 12 TRBV29-1 CSVRKQGGELFF TGCAGCGTACGAAAACAGGGCGGGGAGCTGTTTTTT